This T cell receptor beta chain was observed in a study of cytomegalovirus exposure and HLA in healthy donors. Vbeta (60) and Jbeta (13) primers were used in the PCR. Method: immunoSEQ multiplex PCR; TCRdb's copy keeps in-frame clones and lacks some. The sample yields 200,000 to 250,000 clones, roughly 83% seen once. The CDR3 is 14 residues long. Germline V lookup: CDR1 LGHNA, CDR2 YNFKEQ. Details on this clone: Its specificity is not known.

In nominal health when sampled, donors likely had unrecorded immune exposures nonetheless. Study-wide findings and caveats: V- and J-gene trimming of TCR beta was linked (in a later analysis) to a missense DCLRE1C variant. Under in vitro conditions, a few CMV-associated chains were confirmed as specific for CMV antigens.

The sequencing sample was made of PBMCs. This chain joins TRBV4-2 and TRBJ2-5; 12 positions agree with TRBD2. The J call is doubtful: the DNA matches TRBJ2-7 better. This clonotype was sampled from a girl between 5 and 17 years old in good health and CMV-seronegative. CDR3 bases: TGTGCCAGCAGCCAAGAACTAGCGGGAGGCGAGCAGTACTTC. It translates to CASSQELAGGEQYF.